These 24 T cell receptor beta chains were all obtained from the same sample, sequenced in a study of early T cells in non-severe SARS-CoV-2 infection. TCRdb independently ran MiXCR on the 5' RACE reads; one entry per CDR3 protein. The table lists approximately 62,000 distinct CDR3 sequences, around 12% of them singletons. The specimen sequenced was whole blood. Source of these receptors: an adult who was a healthcare worker with PCR-confirmed SARS-CoV-2 infection or an uninfected control (not recorded which).

Ten or more counts support this clonotype. This chain uses TRBV6-5 with TRBJ2-1; the D is unclear. CDR1 is MNHEY, CDR2 SVGAGI, per germline. V lost 7 bases, J lost 4 bases, and 8 bases lay in between. The CDR3 length is 12 residues. The CDR3 here is CASTDLYNEQFF. The CDR3 nucleotides are TGTGCCAGCACCGATCTGTACAATGAGCAGTTCTTC.

The chain joins TRBV28 to TRBJ2-7; D is unresolved. This CDR3 is built from 13 residues. Germline V gene lookup returns CDR1 MDHEN and CDR2 SYDVKM. The V end was cut by 8 bases, the J end by 2 bases, with 13 bases between. Here the CDR3 reads CASGTLGAYEQYF. The CDR3 bases are TGTGCCAGCGGAACACTTGGGGCCTACGAGCAGTACTTC.

This clonotype has at least ten counts. The CDR3 is CASSVDDGRAAHEQYF. The DNA of the CDR3 is TGTGCCAGCAGCGTAGATGACGGGAGGGCCGCCCACGAGCAGTACTTC. The chain combines TRBV9 with TRBJ2-7; TRBD2 matches at 8 bases. The CDR3 has 16 residues. Germline V gives CDR1 SGDLS, CDR2 YYNGEE. J was trimmed by 5 bases and V by 0 bases; bases with no gene match: 10.

This clonotype was recorded a few times. The chain is built from TRBV9 and TRBJ2-1; unclear D gene. The V and J ends lost 0 bases and 5 bases respectively, with 6 bases between them. Germline lookup yields CDR1 SGDLS and CDR2 YYNGEE. The CDR3 has 13 amino acids. In nucleotides, the CDR3 is TGTGCCAGCAGCGTAGATAGTCACAATGAGCAGTTCTTC. Amino acid sequence: CASSVDSHNEQFF.

Ten or more counts support this clonotype. This chain joins TRBV28 and TRBJ2-3, with TRBD2 matching 16 bases. Germline lookup yields CDR1 MDHEN and CDR2 SYDVKM. The V gene end was trimmed by 7 bases and the J gene end by 0 bases; junction bases not matched to a gene: 13. This CDR3 contains 20 residues. The chain's CDR3 is CASNTPGLAGGPASTDTQYF. In DNA form, the CDR3 reads TGTGCCAGCAATACTCCGGGACTAGCGGGAGGGCCCGCTAGCACAGATACGCAGTATTTT.

At least ten counts were recorded for this clonotype. The rearrangement uses TRBV28 and TRBJ2-7, with D unresolved. From germline, CDR1 is MDHEN and CDR2 SYDVKM. This CDR3 is 15 amino acids long. V gave up 1 base and J gave up 0 bases, with 10 bases separating them. The CDR3: CASSLSSDNSYEQYF. In nucleotides, the CDR3 is TGTGCCAGCAGTTTATCCTCAGACAACTCCTACGAGCAGTACTTC.

This clonotype was recorded a few times. This chain links TRBV29-1 with TRBJ2-7; D is uncertain. The CDR3 loop spans 11 amino acids. Germline V CDR1 and CDR2: SQVTM, ANQGSEA. The V end was cut by 6 bases, the J end by 4 bases, with 10 bases between. The CDR3 nucleotides are TGCAGCGTCATCGGGCAATACGAGCAGTACTTC. Translation gives CSVIGQYEQYF.

V and J are TRBV20-1 and TRBJ2-7, with 11 positions matching TRBD2. CDR1 is DFQATT, CDR2 SNEGSKA, per germline (reference sequence). The CDR3 extends over 16 amino acids. J was trimmed by 6 bases and V by 6 bases; bases with no gene match: 16. CDR3 nucleotide sequence: TGCAGTGCCCCGCCTCTAGTTAGCGGGAGGGCCCCCGAGCAGTACTTC. Translating gives CSAPPLVSGRAPEQYF.

The rearrangement joins TRBV20-1 to TRBJ2-7, with D perhaps TRBD1 or TRBD2 (5 bases each). Germline V gene data show CDR1 as DFQATT and CDR2 as SNEGSKA (reference sequence). Trimming shortened V by 2 bases and J by 3 bases, and 14 bases separated the two germline ends. This CDR3 is 14 amino acids long. CDR3 region: CSARLGANYYEQYF. CDR3 nucleotides: TGCAGTGCTAGACTCGGGGCAAACTACTACGAGCAGTACTTC.

The table lists this clonotype with many counts. The gene calls are TRBV14 and TRBJ2-7; 8 bases align to TRBD2. CDR1 is SGHDN and CDR2 is FVKESK in the germline V gene. The CDR3 spans 15 residues. V dropped 0 bases and J dropped 5; count of bases not matched to a gene: 6. CDR3 in DNA: TGTGCCAGCAGCCAAGAGGGGACTAGAGCCCACGAGCAGTACTTC. It encodes CASSQEGTRAHEQYF. The complete variable domain, with remaining parts taken from reference TRBV14 and TRBJ2-7, reads EAGVTQFPSHSVIEKGQTVTLRCDPISGHDNLYWYRRVMGKEIKFLLHFVKESKQDESGMPNNRFLAERTGGTYSTLKVQPAELEDSGVYFCASSQEGTRAHEQYFGPGTRLTVT.

There are many counts of this clonotype. The DNA for the CDR3 is TGTGCCAGCAGCTCGGGGGAAGAGACCCAGTACTTC. Translated, it gives CASSSGEETQYF. The V call is TRBV7-6, the J call TRBJ2-5; TRBD2 might be the D (6 bases). Deletions cut 4 bases from V and 3 bases from J, with 6 bases between. The germline gives CDR1 SGHVS, CDR2 FNYEAQ. CDR3 length: 12 amino acids.

This clonotype was seen more than once but under ten times. The genes are TRBV28 and TRBJ1-5; D gene unclear. The CDR3 consists of 14 residues. Deletions cut 2 bases from V and 0 bases from J, with 5 bases between. CDR1 and CDR2 from the germline V gene are MDHEN and SYDVKM. For the CDR3, the DNA is TGTGCCAGCAGTTTAATAGATAGCAATCAGCCCCAGCATTTT. It specifies CASSLIDSNQPQHF. Combining the CDR3 with reference TRBV28 and TRBJ1-5 gives the whole variable domain DVKVTQSSRYLVKRTGEKVFLECVQDMDHENMFWYRQDPGLGLRLIYFSYDVKMKEKGDIPEGYSVSREKKERFSLILESASTNQTSMYLCASSLIDSNQPQHFGDGTRLSIL.

The V call is TRBV20-1, the J call TRBJ2-1; TRBD2 matches 7 bases. The trim removed 2 bases at V and 4 bases at J, leaving 5 bases unmatched. In germline, CDR1 is DFQATT, CDR2 SNEGSKA (reference sequence). This CDR3 is built from 14 residues. This CDR3 is CSARSAGEYNEQFF. Here the CDR3 DNA reads TGCAGTGCTAGATCCGCGGGAGAGTACAATGAGCAGTTCTTC.

This sequence joins TRBV5-1 and TRBJ2-5; D is uncertain. The CDR3 runs to 14 residues. V lost 9 bases and J 1 base, leaving 16 bases between the germline ends. The germline V gene encodes CDR1 SGHRS and CDR2 YFSETQ. CDR3 in amino acids: CATTPGSTQETQYF. The CDR3 DNA reads as TGCGCCACCACCCCAGGAAGTACCCAAGAGACCCAGTACTTC.

The sample holds many counts of this clonotype. The chain combines TRBV9 with TRBJ2-7; D possibly uses TRBD1 or TRBD2 (5 bases each). The CDR3 consists of 14 residues. From germline, CDR1 is SGDLS and CDR2 YYNGEE. Trimming removed 0 bases from V and 6 bases from J, with 13 bases in between. CDR3 nucleotides: TGTGCCAGCAGCGTAGAGGGGAGTAGCTCCGAGCAGTACTTC. Amino acids: CASSVEGSSSEQYF.

This clonotype is medium-sized within its sample. V gene TRBV2 combines with J gene TRBJ2-2; 8 bases align to TRBD1. Germline CDR1 reads SNHLY; CDR2 reads FYNNEI. Losses at the gene ends were 3 bases for V and 4 bases for J; bases not matched to a gene: 7. The CDR3 is 16 residues long. The CDR3 DNA is TGTGCCAGCAGTGACGACAGGGGTATGGGCACCGGGGAGCTGTTTTTT. It codes for CASSDDRGMGTGELFF.

This clonotype was seen repeatedly, ten times or more. V is TRBV5-1 and J is TRBJ2-7, with 11 bases fitting TRBD1. The germline CDR1 and CDR2 sequences are SGHRS and YFSETQ. The V segment lost 4 bases and the J segment 7 bases; nucleotides outside the gene matches: 13. This CDR3 has 16 residues. This chain's CDR3 is CASSPHRTGGVGEQYF. In DNA form, the CDR3 reads TGCGCCAGCAGCCCCCACCGGACAGGGGGCGTAGGGGAGCAGTACTTC.

Points on this clonotype: A read error may explain this, as a much larger clone is one base away. No conserved phenylalanine or tryptophan ends this CDR3, so it is likely a read error. The chain is built from TRBV7-2 and TRBJ2-1; no reliable D call. CDR3 length: 15 residues. With 4 bases removed from V and 4 bases from J, the gap between germline ends came to 14 bases. From germline, CDR1 is SGHTA and CDR2 FQGNSA. CDR3 residues: CASSSALGHYNEQFS. The CDR3 DNA sequence: TGTGCCAGCAGCTCCGCGTTGGGCCATTACAATGAGCAGTTCTCC.

The chain joins TRBV5-1 to TRBJ2-7; D unresolved. Germline V lookup: CDR1 SGHRS, CDR2 YFSETQ. This CDR3 is 17 amino acids long. V lost 5 bases and J 4 bases, leaving 25 bases between the germline ends. CDR3 DNA: TGCGCCAGCAGTCGAATACTTTCCCGCACTATGGGGTACGAGCAGTACTTC. Its protein product is CASSRILSRTMGYEQYF.

This clonotype has a handful of counts. The chain combines TRBV5-5 with TRBJ2-2; 13 nucleotides match TRBD2. CDR3 size: 15 residues. J lost 4 bases, V lost 4 bases, and 1 base had no gene match. Germline V gene data show CDR1 as SGHKS and CDR2 as YYEKEE (reference sequence). The CDR3 DNA is TGTGCCAGCAGCAGGACTAGCGGGGGCACCGGGGAGCTGTTTTTT. Amino acids: CASSRTSGGTGELFF.

This chain uses TRBV19 with TRBJ1-5; possible D gene TRBD1, 6 bases. The CDR3 is 17 residues long. Per the germline V gene, CDR1 is LNHDA and CDR2 is SQIVND (reference sequence). V was pared by 2 bases and J by 6 bases, with 20 bases between. For the CDR3, the DNA is TGTGCCAGTAGTATAACCCTCAACACAGGGCGGATTCAGCCCCAGCATTTT. Translated, it gives CASSITLNTGRIQPQHF.

The chain recombines TRBV3-1 with TRBJ2-3; 8 nucleotides line up with TRBD2. Germline lookup yields CDR1 LGHDT and CDR2 YNNKEL (reference sequence). This CDR3 contains 16 residues. J gave up 0 bases and V 3 bases, and 5 bases lay outside the gene matches. CDR3 amino acids: CASSHPGLGSTDTQYF. For the CDR3, the DNA is TGTGCCAGCAGCCATCCGGGACTAGGTAGCACAGATACGCAGTATTTT.

This clonotype was counted between two and nine times. The chain joins TRBV18 to TRBJ2-3; D perhaps matches TRBD2 (6 bases). Trimming took 3 bases from V and 0 from J, leaving 16 bases between them. Looked up from germline, CDR1 is KGHSH and CDR2 is LQKENI. The CDR3 consists of 17 residues. The CDR3 here is CASSPLSSGSSTDTQYF. The CDR3 coding sequence is TGTGCCAGCTCACCCCTTAGTAGCGGCTCTAGCACAGATACGCAGTATTTT.

This clonotype came up many times. The V and J genes are TRBV7-9 and TRBJ2-6; a weak D match, TRBD1 (6 bases). The length of the CDR3 is 15 residues. The V end was cut by 4 bases, the J end by 0 bases, with 7 bases between. CDR1 is SEHNR, CDR2 FQNEAQ, per germline (reference sequence). The CDR3 DNA sequence: TGTGCCAGCAGCTCCAGGGGCTCTGGGGCCAACGTCCTGACTTTC. Protein sequence: CASSSRGSGANVLTF.